A selection of T cell receptor beta chains follows, all from one sample in a study of shared clonotypes between healthy human individuals. Method: immunoSEQ multiplex PCR; TCRdb's copy keeps in-frame clones and lacks some. The sample consists of some 1 million clones, about 80% of them appearing once. Material: memory CD4+ T cells sorted from blood. The receptors stem from a young man in good health. CDR3s include the opening cysteine and the closing phenylalanine or tryptophan. The order of the fields is D gene, clone size, V gene, J gene, CDR3 protein, CDR3 DNA. A D gene is named only where the DNA matches it firmly. Rows may omit the clone size; those that give it use once, few, many or a size class.

TRBD2,NA,TRBV6-5,TRBJ2-1,CASSLAGNGEQFF,TGTGCCAGCAGTCTAGCGGGGAACGGTGAGCAGTTCTTC
NA,few,TRBV30,TRBJ2-6,CARRGGANVLTF,TGTGCCCGCAGGGGTGGGGCCAACGTCCTGACTTTC
NA,NA,TRBV6-5,TRBJ1-2,CASSYREQGYGYTF,TGTGCCAGCAGCTACCGGGAACAGGGATATGGCTACACCTTC
TRBD1,NA,TRBV7-9,TRBJ2-2,CASRTGTGELFF,TGTGCCAGCAGGACAGGGACCGGGGAGCTGTTTTTT
TRBD2,NA,TRBV7-8,TRBJ2-3,CASSLVAGGLTDTQYF,TGTGCCAGCAGCTTAGTAGCGGGAGGGCTTACAGATACGCAGTATTTT
NA,NA,TRBV6-1,TRBJ1-2,CASSINTINYGYTF,TGTGCCAGCAGCATAAACACCATAAACTATGGCTACACCTTC
TRBD2,NA,TRBV5-4,TRBJ2-3,CASGSSGGETTQYF,TGTGCCAGCGGGTCTAGCGGGGGGGAGACGACGCAGTATTTT
NA,NA,TRBV7-9,TRBJ2-7,CASSSQGWGNYEQYF,TGTGCCAGCAGCTCCCAGGGCTGGGGCAACTACGAGCAGTACTTC
NA,NA,TRBV29-1,TRBJ2-3,CSGSQSTDTQYF,TGCAGCGGGTCACAGAGCACAGATACGCAGTATTTT
NA,NA,TRBV2,TRBJ1-2,CASSMAGQVGYTF,TGTGCCAGCAGTATGGCGGGGCAGGTTGGCTACACCTTC
TRBD1,NA,TRBV5-1,TRBJ2-7,CASSVGQGSSYEQYF,TGCGCCAGCAGCGTAGGACAGGGAAGCTCCTACGAGCAGTACTTC
TRBD1,NA,TRBV19,TRBJ1-1,CASSPTGKEMNTEAFF,TGTGCCAGTAGTCCGACAGGGAAGGAAATGAACACTGAAGCTTTCTTT
NA,NA,TRBV11-2,TRBJ2-7,CASSATTEQYF,TGTGCCAGCAGCGCCACTACCGAGCAGTACTTC
TRBD2,NA,TRBV9,TRBJ2-3,CASSVGLSTDTQYF,TGTGCCAGCAGCGTGGGACTAAGCACAGATACGCAGTATTTT
TRBD2,NA,TRBV7-9,TRBJ2-3,CASSPLGGRAGDTQYF,TGTGCCAGCAGCCCCCTAGGCGGGAGGGCCGGGGATACGCAGTATTTT
NA,once,TRBV9,TRBJ1-2,CASSVAGHGLYGYTF,TGTGCCAGCAGCGTAGCTGGGCACGGTCTCTATGGCTACACCTTC
NA,NA,TRBV5-1,TRBJ1-4,CASSTGQSTNEKLFF,TGCGCCAGCAGCACTGGACAGTCAACTAATGAAAAACTGTTTTTT
NA,NA,TRBV30,TRBJ1-1,CAWKDRQTEAFF,TGTGCCTGGAAGGACCGGCAAACTGAAGCTTTCTTT
NA,NA,TRBV30,TRBJ1-3,CAWSISSGNTIYF,TGTGCCTGGAGTATCTCCTCTGGAAACACCATATATTTT
NA,NA,TRBV10-3,TRBJ2-5,CAISDRSRETQYF,TGTGCCATCAGTGACCGGTCACGAGAGACCCAGTACTTC
NA,NA,TRBV25-1,TRBJ1-5,CKRGGTYRQPQHF,TGTAAACGCGGGGGGACGTATCGTCAGCCCCAGCATTTT
NA,NA,TRBV28,TRBJ1-5,CASSLVGTNQPQHF,TGTGCCAGCAGTTTGGTAGGAACTAACCAGCCCCAGCATTTT
NA,few,TRBV5-1,TRBJ1-6,CASSILSDSPLHF,TGCGCCAGCAGCATACTGTCGGATTCACCCCTCCACTTT
NA,NA,TRBV30,TRBJ2-7,CALIQKGRGSSTSKYF,NA
TRBD2,few,TRBV7-9,TRBJ2-2,CASSLVWTSGTGELFF,TGTGCCAGCAGCTTAGTGTGGACTAGCGGCACCGGGGAGCTGTTTTTT
NA,few,TRBV25-1,TRBJ1-1,CASSEGYQSNGKAFF,TGTGCCAGCAGTGAAGGATACCAGAGTAATGGTAAAGCTTTCTTT
NA,NA,TRBV15,TRBJ1-2,CATSRTEGRTKVLYGYTF,TGTGCCACCAGCAGAACGGAGGGACGGACGAAGGTGCTCTATGGCTACACCTTC
NA,NA,TRBV6-1,TRBJ1-6,CASSEPGTSFSPLHF,TGTGCCAGCAGTGAACCCGGCACGAGTTTTTCACCCCTCCACTTT
TRBD2,NA,TRBV4-2,TRBJ2-5,CASSQGLESGGRGETQYF,TGTGCCAGCAGCCAAGGTCTAGAGAGCGGGGGACGAGGAGAGACCCAGTACTTC
NA,NA,TRBV29-1,TRBJ2-3,CSVARGVADTQYF,TGCAGCGTTGCCCGGGGAGTTGCGGATACGCAGTATTTT
NA,NA,TRBV5-1,TRBJ1-5,CPRGGSNQPQHF,TGCCCTCGGGGTGGGAGCAATCAGCCCCAGCATTTT
NA,once,TRBV4-1,TRBJ2-5,CASSPGSDRVSETQYF,TGCGCCAGCAGCCCGGGATCGGATAGAGTGAGTGAGACCCAGTACTTC
NA,NA,TRBV21-1,TRBJ2-5,CASSSAWVGTQYF,TGTGCCAGCAGCAGCGCTTGGGTAGGGACCCAGTACTTC
NA,NA,TRBV10-3,TRBJ2-5,CAISEIDRFLQETQYF,TGTGCCATCAGTGAGATAGACAGGTTTCTACAAGAGACCCAGTACTTC
NA,few,TRBV19,TRBJ2-3,CASSTGAGNTDTQYF,TGTGCCAGTAGTACAGGGGCGGGAAATACAGATACGCAGTATTTT
TRBD1,once,TRBV7-3,TRBJ1-6,CASSVGTANSPLHF,TGTGCCAGCAGCGTCGGGACAGCGAATTCACCCCTCCACTTT
TRBD2,NA,TRBV6-1,TRBJ2-5,CASRRAGGEETQYF,TGTGCCAGCAGGCGAGCGGGAGGAGAGGAGACCCAGTACTTC
TRBD1,many,TRBV11-2,TRBJ2-2,CASSGQGATGELFF,TGTGCCAGCAGCGGACAGGGCGCAACCGGGGAGCTGTTTTTT
NA,NA,TRBV13,TRBJ2-1,CASSLERYNEQFF,TGTGCCAGCAGCTTAGAAAGATACAATGAGCAGTTCTTC
NA,NA,TRBV5-1,TRBJ2-3,CASSHGQSTDTQYF,TGCGCCAGCAGCCACGGACAGAGCACAGATACGCAGTATTTT
NA,NA,TRBV4-3,TRBJ1-2,CASSQRPGAVGYGYTF,TGCGCCAGCAGCCAGAGACCCGGGGCGGTGGGCTATGGCTACACCTTC
NA,NA,TRBV10-2,TRBJ1-5,CASSGQGRNQPQHF,TGCGCCAGCAGTGGGCAGGGACGCAATCAGCCCCAGCATTTT
TRBD1,NA,TRBV5-1,TRBJ1-1,CASSLEGTGSTEAFF,TGCGCCAGCAGCTTGGAGGGGACAGGGAGCACTGAAGCTTTCTTT
TRBD2,NA,TRBV7-2,TRBJ2-1,CASSPRRLAGGVNEQFF,TGTGCCAGCAGCCCTAGAAGACTAGCGGGAGGAGTGAATGAGCAGTTCTTC
TRBD1,many,TRBV28,TRBJ1-2,CASSPGGQGDGYTF,TGTGCCAGCAGTCCCGGCGGGCAGGGGGATGGCTACACCTTC
NA,NA,TRBV7-2,TRBJ1-1,CASSFGERTEAFF,TGTGCCAGCAGCTTCGGGGAAAGGACTGAAGCTTTCTTT
NA,NA,TRBV6-1,TRBJ2-1,CASITTLGYNEQFF,TGTGCCAGCATAACAACCTTGGGTTACAATGAGCAGTTCTTC